This T cell receptor (beta chain) was retrieved from a study of T cells after yellow fever vaccination. As to this clonotype: Its antigen is currently unknown.

Trimming took off 5 bases at V and 13 bases at J, with 15 bases between the two ends. Germline CDR1 DFQATT, CDR2 SNEGSKA (reference sequence). This CDR3 is built from 11 residues. Findings and limits, study-wide: Among primary-vaccination clones, most reappeared after the booster, at around 97% for CD4 and about 90% for CD8. It was the secondary response that reached its peak faster, day 5 versus 15, but it was weaker. Although most clonotypes did not, a small share appeared in both CD4 and CD8 compartments.

5'RACE template switching generated TCR cDNA, adding a universal primer site and UMIs. TCRdb reanalysed the 5' RACE reads using MiXCR and keeps one entry per CDR3 protein. In the table there are roughly 520,000 distinct CDR3 sequences, 20% to 25% of which are singletons. J is TRBJ2-1 and V is TRBV20-1, with D unresolved. The sequences come from PBMCs, collected about 20 days after the first yellow fever vaccination. The receptor comes from a man younger than 30 who received the YFV17D yellow fever vaccine. The CDR3 nucleotides are TGCAGTGCTTCCGACTGGCCGAGCCAGTTCTTC. Encoded protein: CSASDWPSQFF.